The next 29 T cell receptor beta chains were all read from a single sample in a study of blood T cell repertoires in COVID-19. Clones were read by immunoSEQ multiplex PCR, and TCRdb kept only the in-frame ones, dropping some. The table has a few hundred thousand clones, about 83% seen once. The sequencing input was peripheral blood. All receptors come from a woman aged 40 to 50 who had recovered from COVID-19.

This chain connects TRBV28 to TRBJ1-4, with TRBD1 matching 8 bases. The CDR3 has 14 residues. CDR1 is MDHEN and CDR2 is SYDVKM in the germline V gene. Germline trimming cut 2 bases from V and 7 bases from J; bases unmatched to any gene: 3. The CDR3 sequence is CASSLGQGGEKLFF. For the CDR3, the DNA is TGTGCCAGCAGTTTAGGACAGGGTGGTGAAAAACTGTTTTTT. The whole variable domain, remainder taken from reference TRBV28 and TRBJ1-4, is DVKVTQSSRYLVKRTGEKVFLECVQDMDHENMFWYRQDPGLGLRLIYFSYDVKMKEKGDIPEGYSVSREKKERFSLILESASTNQTSMYLCASSLGQGGEKLFFGSGTQLSVL.

V and J are TRBV7-9 and TRBJ1-6; TRBD1 aligns across 7 bases. CDR3 length equals 17 residues. Germline lookup yields CDR1 SEHNR and CDR2 FQNEAQ (reference sequence). V lost 1 base, J lost 6 bases, and 9 bases stayed unmatched. The CDR3 nucleotides are TGTGCCAGCAGCTTAGGGGTAGGGGGCGCGAGTAATTCACCCCTCCACTTT. Its translation: CASSLGVGGASNSPLHF.

This clone was counted once. In DNA form, the CDR3 reads TGTGCCAGCAGTTTCCAGGGACAGGGAATGACAAATGAGCAGTTCTTC. It encodes CASSFQGQGMTNEQFF. V gene TRBV28 combines with J gene TRBJ2-1; TRBD1 agrees at 9 bases. The CDR3 loop spans 16 amino acids. In germline, CDR1 is MDHEN, CDR2 SYDVKM. V was clipped by 3 bases and J by 7 bases; unmatched bases: 10.

V and J are TRBV5-4 and TRBJ2-5; D remains ambiguous. Trimming took 0 bases from V and 2 from J, leaving 8 bases between them. Per germline, CDR1 SGHNT and CDR2 YYREEE (reference sequence). This CDR3 comprises 14 residues. CDR3: CASSLAAGQETQYF. DNA for the CDR3: TGTGCCAGCAGCTTGGCCGCCGGGCAAGAGACCCAGTACTTC.

The chain couples TRBV2 to TRBJ2-2; a weak D match, TRBD1 (6 bases). The CDR3 length is 13 residues. The V gene's germline CDR1 is SNHLY and CDR2 FYNNEI. With 8 bases removed from V and 6 bases from J, the gap between germline ends came to 13 bases. CDR3 nucleotide sequence: TGTGCCAGCGGTTACAGGGAACCCGGGGAGCTGTTTTTT. Translating gives CASGYREPGELFF.

The V and J genes are TRBV27 and TRBJ2-7, with 9 nucleotides matching TRBD1. Germline CDR1 is MNHEY and CDR2 is SMNVEV (reference sequence). The CDR3 has 13 amino acids. V gave up 3 bases and J gave up 7 bases; unmatched junction bases: 4. CDR3 DNA sequence: TGTGCCAGCAGTTTCACAGGGGGCCGAGAGCAGTACTTC. This translates into CASSFTGGREQYF.

This chain connects TRBV4-1 to TRBJ2-1; tentatively, D is TRBD1 (6 bases). This CDR3 has 14 amino acids. The V gene's germline CDR1 is MGHRA and CDR2 YSYEKL. The germline V and J ends were trimmed by 5 bases and 5 bases, with 13 bases remaining between them. The CDR3, as DNA: TGCGCCAGCAGCTTAGGGGGTAGACACAATGAGCAGTTCTTC. Encoded protein: CASSLGGRHNEQFF.

V usage is TRBV11-3 and J usage is TRBJ2-4, with no clear D. Germline values: CDR1 SGHNT, CDR2 YENEEA. Trimming stripped 8 bases from V and 5 bases from J, with 13 bases between. This CDR3 comprises 13 residues. This CDR3 reads CASALSLENIQYF. The CDR3 DNA reads as TGTGCCAGCGCCTTAAGTTTAGAAAACATTCAGTACTTC.

The chain couples TRBV28 to TRBJ1-6; D remains unclear. V was cut by 6 bases and J by 5 bases, with 11 bases left in between. Germline V CDR1 and CDR2: MDHEN, SYDVKM. The CDR3 loop spans 14 amino acids. The CDR3 sequence: CASRTGEDNSPLHF. CDR3 nucleotides: TGTGCCAGCAGGACCGGAGAGGATAATTCACCCCTCCACTTT.

There are a few counts of this clone. The rearrangement links TRBV28 to TRBJ1-1; D is unclear. The CDR3 spans 16 residues. V was shortened by 4 bases and J by 0 bases, with 15 bases between the two germline ends. The germline V gene has CDR1 MDHEN and CDR2 SYDVKM. This chain's CDR3 is CASSSRTPQVNTEAFF. The DNA for the CDR3 is TGTGCCAGCAGTTCCCGAACACCTCAGGTGAACACTGAAGCTTTCTTT.

This chain joins TRBV23-1 and TRBJ2-3, with a tentative D call TRBD1 (5 bases). TRBV23-1 is designated an ORF whose function remains uncertain. This CDR3 comprises 14 residues. With 3 bases removed from V and 3 bases from J, the gap between germline ends came to 10 bases. Here the CDR3 DNA reads TGCGCCAGCAGTCAGCAGGGTGGGACAGATACGCAGTATTTT. It codes for CASSQQGGTDTQYF.

This chain uses TRBV3-1 (or the pseudogene TRBV3-2) with TRBJ1-2; TRBD1 matches at 10 bases. Germline V gene data show CDR1 as LGHDT and CDR2 as YNNKEL (reference sequence). There are 14 residues in the CDR3. With 5 bases clipped from V and 5 bases from J, the junction kept 5 bases outside the gene matches. In DNA form, the CDR3 reads TGTGCCAGCAGCTCCGGGACAGGGGCTTATGGCTACACCTTC. Protein sequence: CASSSGTGAYGYTF.

This clone was seen a few times. The rearrangement joins TRBV4-1 to TRBJ1-1; 8 nucleotides line up with TRBD1. The CDR3 loop spans 15 amino acids. V lost 8 bases, J lost 4 bases, and 12 bases stayed unmatched. Germline assignment: CDR1 MGHRA and CDR2 YSYEKL. The CDR3: CASDRGGGIGTEAFF. Written as DNA, the CDR3 is TGCGCCAGCGACAGGGGAGGCGGTATCGGCACTGAAGCTTTCTTT.

This clone appeared once. This chain connects TRBV28 to TRBJ2-2; D is perhaps TRBD1 (6 bases). Per germline, CDR1 MDHEN and CDR2 SYDVKM. The CDR3 has 12 amino acids. The ends were cut back, 8 bases at V and 6 bases at J, with 10 bases in the middle. The CDR3 protein is CASRSGAGELFF. The CDR3 bases are TGTGCCAGCCGCTCAGGGGCCGGGGAGCTGTTTTTT.

Only a few counts were recorded for this clone. The chain employs TRBV24-1 and TRBJ2-7, with TRBD1 matching over 9 bases. The CDR3 extends over 15 amino acids. Germline CDR1 is KGHDR and CDR2 is SFDVKD. V shed 4 bases and J 2 bases; nucleotides not matched to a gene: 5. CDR3 region: CATSESGTGTYEQYF. CDR3 nucleotides: TGTGCCACCAGTGAGTCTGGGACAGGGACCTACGAGCAGTACTTC.

This clone has a single count. V gene TRBV7-9 combines with J gene TRBJ1-5; a possible D gene is TRBD1 (5 bases). Germline CDR1 and CDR2: SEHNR and FQNEAQ (reference sequence). The CDR3 is 14 residues long. V lost 3 bases, J lost 3 bases, and 9 bases lay in between. CDR3 nucleotides: TGTGCCAGCAGCTTTGGGGGGACCAATCAGCCCCAGCATTTT. It is translated as CASSFGGTNQPQHF.

The V call is TRBV7-7, the J call TRBJ2-5, with a weak D call TRBD1 (8 bases). The CDR3 loop spans 15 amino acids. V lost 5 bases to trimming and J lost 2 bases, with 15 bases between them. The germline V gene encodes CDR1 SSHAT and CDR2 FNYEAQ (reference sequence). In DNA form, the CDR3 reads TGTGCCAGCAGCCTTACAGGGGGGGTACAAGAGACCCAGTACTTC. Its translation is CASSLTGGVQETQYF.

Notes on this clone: One junction end does not reproduce the germline sequence, and a read error may be involved. V gene TRBV10-3 combines with J gene TRBJ1-1; D unclear. This CDR3 has 14 residues. From germline, CDR1 is ENHRY and CDR2 SYGVKD. This CDR3 reads CAISKSVSNTEAFF. CDR3 sequence (DNA): TGTGCCATCAGTAAGTCCGTCTCGAACACTGAAGCTTTCTTT.

V usage is TRBV5-1 and J usage is TRBJ1-1, with 11 positions matching TRBD1. The CDR3 runs 17 residues. Per the germline V gene, CDR1 is SGHRS and CDR2 is YFSETQ. V lost 1 base to trimming and J lost 8 bases; unmatched junction nucleotides: 13. DNA of the CDR3: TGCGCCAGCAGCTTGAGTGGACAGGGGGCCGGTGGAGGGGAAGCTTTCTTT. Translating it yields CASSLSGQGAGGGEAFF.

The gene calls are TRBV3-1 (or the pseudogene TRBV3-2) and TRBJ1-1, with a possible D match to TRBD1 (6 bases). The CDR3 contains 17 residues. CDR1 LGHDT and CDR2 YNNKEL come from the germline V gene (reference sequence). Trimming pared 0 bases from V and 1 base from J, leaving 15 bases between. The CDR3 DNA sequence: TGTGCCAGCAGCCAAGATGTGGGGGCGGCACGGAACACTGAAGCTTTCTTT. This translates into CASSQDVGAARNTEAFF.

The CDR3 region is CASSLQNTDTQYF. CDR3 nucleotides: TGTGCCAGCAGCTTACAGAACACAGATACGCAGTATTTT. V and J are TRBV5-6 and TRBJ2-3; D ambiguous. V lost 2 bases and J lost 2, with 6 bases in between. CDR1 is SGHDT and CDR2 is YYEEEE in the germline V gene. This CDR3 has 13 residues.

The V and J genes are TRBV25-1 and TRBJ1-1; 9 bases map to TRBD1. The germline V gene encodes CDR1 MGHDK and CDR2 SYGVNS. The CDR3 has 14 residues. The V segment lost 4 bases and the J segment 10 bases; nucleotides outside the gene matches: 10. CDR3 amino acids: CASSVTGGSLRAFF. CDR3 bases: TGTGCCAGCAGTGTCACAGGGGGCAGTCTCCGAGCTTTCTTT.

This chain joins TRBV30 and TRBJ2-1; 9 bases agree with TRBD2. After removal of 3 bases from V and 7 bases from J, the junction contained 7 bases not matched to a gene. The V gene's germline CDR1 is GTSNPN and CDR2 SVGIG (reference sequence). This CDR3 spans 14 amino acids. The CDR3 DNA reads as TGTGCCTGGAGAGTAGCGGGGGCCCTTAATGAGCAGTTCTTC. This translates into CAWRVAGALNEQFF.

The rearrangement links TRBV11-3 to TRBJ1-1; TRBD1 agrees at 8 bases. The germline V gene has CDR1 SGHNT and CDR2 YENEEA. The CDR3 spans 13 residues. With 5 bases clipped from V and 1 base from J, the junction kept 0 bases outside the gene matches. DNA for the CDR3: TGTGCCAGCAGCGGACAGGGGAACACTGAAGCTTTCTTT. Its protein is CASSGQGNTEAFF.

This sequence joins TRBV19 and TRBJ1-1; D ambiguous. CDR3 length: 14 amino acids. V lost 1 base, J lost 2 bases, and 8 bases lay in between. CDR1 is LNHDA, CDR2 SQIVND, per germline (reference sequence). CDR3 sequence: CASSIGWPNTEAFF. DNA of the CDR3: TGTGCCAGTAGTATAGGATGGCCTAACACTGAAGCTTTCTTT. Together with reference TRBV19 and TRBJ1-1, the CDR3 gives the full variable domain: DGGITQSPKYLFRKEGQNVTLSCEQNLNHDAMYWYRQDPGQGLRLIYYSQIVNDFQKGDIAEGYSVSREKKESFPLTVTSAQKNPTAFYLCASSIGWPNTEAFFGQGTRLTVV.

This clone came up a few times. This chain uses TRBV7-2 with TRBJ1-2; D not resolved. This CDR3 is 12 amino acids long. V was cut by 0 bases and J by 6 bases, with 5 bases left in between. Germline CDR1 and CDR2: SGHTA and FQGNSA. The CDR3 is CASSLAGDGYTF. The CDR3 DNA sequence: TGTGCCAGCAGCTTAGCCGGGGATGGCTACACCTTC.

This clone has a single count. This rearrangement joins TRBV6-5 to TRBJ2-7; weak D call: TRBD1 (7 bases). This CDR3 spans 15 amino acids. V shed 6 bases and J shed 2 bases, with 17 bases lying between them. The germline gives CDR1 MNHEY, CDR2 SVGAGI. CDR3 sequence: CASRPGRGATYEQYF. The CDR3 coding sequence is TGTGCCAGCAGGCCGGGCAGGGGGGCAACCTACGAGCAGTACTTC.

The chain recombines TRBV7-2 with TRBJ2-1, with D possibly TRBD2 on 5 matching bases. Between the trimmed V and J ends, which lost 2 bases and 2 bases, there was a span of 10 bases. The CDR3 runs to 15 residues. The germline gives CDR1 SGHTA, CDR2 FQGNSA. The CDR3 region is CASSLTRGAYNEQFF. CDR3 in DNA: TGTGCCAGCAGCTTAACACGGGGTGCCTACAATGAGCAGTTCTTC.

Only a few counts were recorded for this clone. This rearrangement joins TRBV6-5 to TRBJ2-3; 7 bases fit TRBD2. After removal of 6 bases from V and 2 bases from J, the junction contained 5 bases not matched to a gene. CDR3 length: 14 amino acids. The germline CDR1 and CDR2 sequences are MNHEY and SVGAGI. The DNA for the CDR3 is TGTGCCAGCAGGGCGGGGGTTTCCACAGATACGCAGTATTTT. Translation gives CASRAGVSTDTQYF.